Each of the 20 T cell receptor beta chains below was sequenced from the same sample in a study of cytomegalovirus exposure and HLA in healthy donors. The PCR was carried out with 60 Vbeta primers and 13 Jbeta primers. The assay was immunoSEQ multiplex PCR, and TCRdb's table has in-frame clones only and misses some. The sample lists about 250,000 clones, 80% occurring once. Sequenced input: PBMCs. The receptors were gathered from a girl aged 2 to 10 in good health and CMV-seronegative.

This chain joins TRBV5-1 and TRBJ2-2; D perhaps matches TRBD1 (6 bases). The CDR3 loop spans 15 amino acids. Germline lookup yields CDR1 SGHRS and CDR2 YFSETQ. V lost 4 bases and J 2 bases, leaving 12 bases between the germline ends. In DNA form, the CDR3 reads TGCGCCAGCAGCGGGCAGGGGACAAACACCGGGGAGCTGTTTTTT. As protein: CASSGQGTNTGELFF. Using reference TRBV5-1 and TRBJ2-2 for the parts outside the CDR3, the full variable domain is KAGVTQTPRYLIKTRGQQVTLSCSPISGHRSVSWYQQTPGQGLQFLFEYFSETQRNKGNFPGRFSGRQFSNSRSEMNVSTLELGDSALYLCASSGQGTNTGELFFGEGSRLTVL.

This chain connects TRBV2 to TRBJ1-2; D gene uncertain. In germline, CDR1 is SNHLY, CDR2 FYNNEI. This CDR3 comprises 13 residues. The V end was cut by 8 bases, the J end by 7 bases, with 17 bases between. CDR3 DNA sequence: TGTGCCAGCCCATTGGGCCGTTTGCGTGGCTACACCTTC. Translating it yields CASPLGRLRGYTF.

The rearrangement uses TRBV27 and TRBJ1-1; D perhaps matches TRBD1 (6 bases). Germline CDR1 reads MNHEY; CDR2 reads SMNVEV (reference sequence). This CDR3 has 14 residues. Between the trimmed V and J ends, which lost 6 bases and 0 bases, there was a span of 11 bases. The CDR3 sequence is CASSIGQMNTEAFF. DNA of the CDR3: TGTGCCAGCAGCATTGGACAGATGAACACTGAAGCTTTCTTT.

This sequence joins TRBV19 and TRBJ2-7; TRBD2 matches at 11 bases. The CDR3 runs to 13 residues. Germline V CDR1 and CDR2: LNHDA, SQIVND (reference sequence). Germline trimming cut 5 bases from V and 7 bases from J; bases unmatched to any gene: 4. The CDR3: CASSDSGRGEQYF. CDR3 DNA sequence: TGTGCCAGTAGTGATAGCGGGAGGGGAGAGCAGTACTTC. The entire variable domain, with the rest obtained from reference TRBV19 and TRBJ2-7, is as follows: DGGITQSPKYLFRKEGQNVTLSCEQNLNHDAMYWYRQDPGQGLRLIYYSQIVNDFQKGDIAEGYSVSREKKESFPLTVTSAQKNPTAFYLCASSDSGRGEQYFGPGTRLTVT.

The chain carries TRBV4-1 and TRBJ1-1; 9 positions match TRBD1. V dropped 2 bases and J dropped 5; count of bases not matched to a gene: 6. This CDR3 is 15 amino acids long. Germline loops: CDR1 MGHRA, CDR2 YSYEKL. The CDR3 loop is CASSQPTGGDTEAFF. In DNA, the CDR3 is TGCGCCAGCAGCCAACCGACAGGGGGGGATACTGAAGCTTTCTTT.

The CDR3, as DNA: TGTGCCAGCAGGATTTCGTCAAGAGGGATCCCCACTGAAGCTTTCTTT. This translates into CASRISSRGIPTEAFF. The chain is built from TRBV2 and TRBJ1-1, with no clear D. Between the trimmed V and J ends, which lost 6 bases and 4 bases, there was a span of 21 bases. The V gene's germline CDR1 is SNHLY and CDR2 FYNNEI. This CDR3 comprises 16 residues.

The CDR3 reads CASSKTSVTRRATDTQYF. The CDR3 nucleotides are TGTGCCAGCAGCAAAACCTCGGTGACTAGGAGGGCCACAGATACGCAGTATTTT. The chain combines TRBV21-1 with TRBJ2-3; no check of the table's D call, TRBD2, against the DNA was made. TRBV21-1 has pseudogene status. This CDR3 is 18 amino acids long.

This clone came up a few times. The chain employs TRBV5-8 and TRBJ1-4, with 7 bases fitting TRBD1. The germline gives CDR1 SGHTS, CDR2 YDEGEE. J lost 12 bases, V lost 2 bases, and 10 bases had no gene match. The CDR3 is made up of 14 amino acids. This CDR3 reads CASSLGTDRGQLFF. The CDR3 DNA reads TGTGCCAGCAGCTTAGGGACAGACCGAGGGCAACTGTTTTTT.

V gene TRBV11-1 combines with J gene TRBJ2-1; D is perhaps TRBD2 (6 bases). This CDR3 contains 14 residues. With 4 bases removed from V and 8 bases from J, the gap between germline ends came to 15 bases. Germline CDR1 reads SGHAT; CDR2 reads FQDESV (reference sequence). The CDR3 spells CASSSLTSFHEQFF. The CDR3 DNA follows: TGTGCCAGCAGCTCCCTGACTAGTTTCCATGAGCAGTTCTTC.

This chain uses TRBV11-2 with TRBJ1-2; 8 nucleotides agree with TRBD1. The CDR3 covers 15 residues. Germline CDR1 reads SGHAT; CDR2 reads FQNNGV. The V gene end was trimmed by 5 bases and the J gene end by 2 bases; junction bases not matched to a gene: 7. CDR3 in DNA: TGTGCCAGCAGCATATACAGGGGGATCAACTATGGCTACACCTTC. This codes for CASSIYRGINYGYTF.

This chain uses TRBV29-1 with TRBJ1-1; D possibly corresponds to TRBD1 (6 bases). Trimming cost V 7 bases and J 1 base, with 10 bases left between them. CDR1 is SQVTM, CDR2 ANQGSEA, per germline. The CDR3 is 12 residues long. For the CDR3, the DNA is TGCAGCGGGAAGACAGGGAACACTGAAGCTTTCTTT. It encodes CSGKTGNTEAFF.

CDR3 sequence: CASSIPRTSGRLVSDEQFF. The CDR3 DNA is TGTGCCAGTAGTATACCCCGGACTAGCGGGAGGCTAGTGAGTGATGAGCAGTTCTTC. The V call is TRBV19, the J call TRBJ2-1; 14 positions agree with TRBD2. This CDR3 is 19 amino acids long. Trimming at V came to 2 bases and at J to 8 bases, leaving 14 bases not matched to a gene. Per germline, CDR1 LNHDA and CDR2 SQIVND (reference sequence). Filled out from reference TRBV19 and TRBJ2-1, the complete variable domain reads DGGITQSPKYLFRKEGQNVTLSCEQNLNHDAMYWYRQDPGQGLRLIYYSQIVNDFQKGDIAEGYSVSREKKESFPLTVTSAQKNPTAFYLCASSIPRTSGRLVSDEQFFGPGTRLTVL.

V is TRBV5-1 and J is TRBJ2-1; 12 nucleotides line up with TRBD1. The CDR3 extends over 16 amino acids. Germline CDR1 reads SGHRS; CDR2 reads YFSETQ. V lost 4 bases to trimming and J lost 6 bases; unmatched junction nucleotides: 8. The CDR3 loop reads CASSRPGTGGRNEQFF. CDR3 bases: TGCGCCAGCAGCAGACCCGGGACAGGGGGCCGCAATGAGCAGTTCTTC.

The chain couples TRBV6-5 to TRBJ2-7; 7 positions agree with TRBD1. In germline, CDR1 is MNHEY, CDR2 SVGAGI. J lost 10 bases, V lost 2 bases, and 11 bases had no gene match. The CDR3 runs to 14 residues. The CDR3 bases are TGTGCCAGCAGTTACGGGTTCAATAGGGGGCGACAGTACTTC. Translated: CASSYGFNRGRQYF.

J is TRBJ2-7 and V is TRBV5-4; possible D gene TRBD1, 6 bases. Germline V gives CDR1 SGHNT, CDR2 YYREEE (reference sequence). The CDR3 sequence is 13 residues long. The V and J ends lost 9 bases and 5 bases respectively, with 18 bases between them. The CDR3 region has the DNA TGTGCCACAGGAATGAACAGGGTCAACGAGCAGTACTTC. This sequence encodes CATGMNRVNEQYF. The complete variable domain, with remaining parts taken from reference TRBV5-4 and TRBJ2-7, reads ETGVTQSPTHLIKTRGQQVTLRCSSQSGHNTVSWYQQALGQGPQFIFQYYREEENGRGNFPPRFSGLQFPNYSSELNVNALELDDSALYLCATGMNRVNEQYFGPGTRLTVT.

The V and J genes are TRBV18 and TRBJ2-5; 9 positions agree with TRBD2. The CDR3 spans 12 residues. Germline CDR1 KGHSH, CDR2 LQKENI. Unmatched junction bases numbered 1, after V lost 6 bases and J lost 5 bases. The CDR3 protein is CASSGTSETQYF. The CDR3 DNA reads as TGTGCCAGCTCGGGGACTAGCGAGACCCAGTACTTC. Drawing the rest from reference TRBV18 and TRBJ2-5, the complete variable domain is NAGVMQNPRHLVRRRGQEARLRCSPMKGHSHVYWYRQLPEEGLKFMVYLQKENIIDESGMPKERFSAEFPKEGPSILRIQQVVRGDSAAYFCASSGTSETQYFGPGTRLLVL.

The sample holds one count of this clone. The chain links TRBV7-3 to TRBJ2-3; 7 bases are a match to TRBD1. The CDR3 is made up of 16 amino acids. Trimming at V came to 5 bases and at J to 3 bases, leaving 11 bases not matched to a gene. Germline V CDR1 and CDR2: SGHTA, FQGTGA. CDR3 bases: TGTGCCAGCAGCCTGACTCCGGGACAGAGAACAGATACGCAGTATTTT. Protein product: CASSLTPGQRTDTQYF.

The chain is built from TRBV1 and TRBJ2-7; no check of the table's D call, TRBD2, against the DNA was made. TRBV1 is flagged as a pseudogene. The CDR3 totals 16 residues. The CDR3 DNA sequence: TGCACCAGCAGCACTCGGACTAGCGGGAGTGTCGACGAGCAGTACTTC. Translating it yields CTSSTRTSGSVDEQYF.

This chain connects TRBV21-1 to TRBJ1-1; TRBD1 is the table's D call, not checked against the DNA. TRBV21-1 is a recognized pseudogene. CDR3 size: 15 residues. The CDR3, as DNA: TGTGCCAGCAGCGAACGACAGGGGTTGAACACTGAAGCTTTCTTT. Translation gives CASSERQGLNTEAFF.

This rearrangement joins TRBV11-1 to TRBJ2-4; D may be TRBD2 (6 bases). Germline CDR1 SGHAT, CDR2 FQDESV (reference sequence). CDR3 length: 15 amino acids. The germline V and J ends were trimmed by 3 bases and 3 bases, with 12 bases remaining between them. CDR3 in DNA: TGTGCCAGCAGCTTGAGCGGGCAGGGCAAAAACATTCAGTACTTC. Amino acids: CASSLSGQGKNIQYF. Full variable domain (outside the CDR3, taken from reference TRBV11-1 and TRBJ2-4): EAEVAQSPRYKITEKSQAVAFWCDPISGHATLYWYRQILGQGPELLVQFQDESVVDDSQLPKDRFSAERLKGVDSTLKIQPAELGDSAMYLCASSLSGQGKNIQYFGAGTRLSVL.